These 10 T cell receptor beta chains originate from one sample sequenced in a study of beta chain features in type 1 diabetes. Investigators reverse transcribed all isolated RNA, so they sequenced expressed TCRB transcripts. Measured with immunoSEQ multiplex PCR; TCRdb has only the in-frame clones, and not every one. The sample includes about 150,000 clones, more than 9.5% of them seen just once. Sequenced input: central memory CD4+ T cells from blood. These receptors all stem from a man younger than 30 in good health.

This chain links TRBV29-1 with TRBJ2-3; 7 bases are shared with TRBD1. V lost 5 bases to trimming and J lost 4 bases; unmatched junction nucleotides: 12. CDR1 is SQVTM, CDR2 ANQGSEA, per germline. The CDR3 has 15 amino acids. The CDR3 coding sequence is TGCAGCGTTTCCCTCCCGGGACAGTCTCCAGATACGCAGTATTTT. As protein: CSVSLPGQSPDTQYF.

The CDR3 region is CASSPYRGEQYF. The CDR3 DNA is TGTGCCAGCTCACCATACCGAGGCGAGCAGTACTTC. The V call is TRBV18, the J call TRBJ2-7; D is unclear. Germline CDR1 KGHSH, CDR2 LQKENI. V was pared by 2 bases and J by 6 bases, with 8 bases between. CDR3 length equals 12 residues.

This clone was recorded many times. V is TRBV5-6 and J is TRBJ1-1; no firm D call. Germline CDR1 reads SGHDT; CDR2 reads YYEEEE. The CDR3 contains 15 residues. Trimming removed 1 base from V and 0 bases from J, with 10 bases in between. Written as DNA, the CDR3 is TGTGCCAGCAGCTTGCTTCTGACGGTGAACACTGAAGCTTTCTTT. This translates into CASSLLLTVNTEAFF.

This chain connects TRBV7-2 to TRBJ2-3; tentatively, D is TRBD1 (5 bases). This CDR3 is 15 amino acids long. Trimming shortened V by 4 bases and J by 1 base, and 12 bases separated the two germline ends. The germline V gene has CDR1 SGHTA and CDR2 FQGNSA. The CDR3: CASSSQGARTDTQYF. CDR3 sequence (DNA): TGTGCCAGCAGCTCGCAGGGTGCCCGCACAGATACGCAGTATTTT.

This chain uses TRBV19 with TRBJ1-2; 8 positions agree with TRBD1. There are 13 residues in the CDR3. The germline gives CDR1 LNHDA, CDR2 SQIVND (reference sequence). V gave up 6 bases and J gave up 6 bases; unmatched junction bases: 6. For the CDR3, the DNA is TGTGCCAGTAGCCACAGGACAGGGAATGGCTACACCTTC. This codes for CASSHRTGNGYTF.

The V gene is TRBV5-1, the J gene TRBJ1-1, with 9 bases fitting TRBD1. Germline CDR1 is SGHRS and CDR2 is YFSETQ. V shed 4 bases, J shed 6 bases, and the junction held 13 bases outside the gene matches. The CDR3 loop spans 16 amino acids. The CDR3: CASSPVPGQGTAEAFF. The CDR3, as DNA: TGCGCCAGCAGCCCCGTCCCGGGACAGGGTACGGCTGAAGCTTTCTTT.

The chain links TRBV23-1 to TRBJ2-7, with 8 bases matching TRBD1. TRBV23-1 is reported as an ORF; its role is uncertain. Trimming cost V 0 bases and J 3 bases; bases outside gene matches: 4. The CDR3 is made up of 15 amino acids. The CDR3 nucleotides read TGCGCCAGCAGTCAATCGTCCGGACAGGGCTACGAGCAGTACTTC. Its protein is CASSQSSGQGYEQYF.

This clone was seen only a few times. The J gene is TRBJ1-2, the V gene TRBV7-9; possible D gene TRBD1, 6 bases. Germline CDR1 is SEHNR and CDR2 is FQNEAQ (reference sequence). This CDR3 is built from 12 residues. V was trimmed by 2 bases and J by 7 bases, leaving 8 bases between them. CDR3 protein: CASSLKGGGYTF. CDR3 nucleotides: TGTGCCAGCAGCTTAAAAGGGGGTGGCTACACCTTC.

This chain links TRBV5-4 with TRBJ2-3, with D perhaps matching TRBD1 (6 bases). Germline V gives CDR1 SGHNT, CDR2 YYREEE (reference sequence). V was pared by 0 bases and J by 3 bases, with 8 bases between. The CDR3 has 14 residues. CDR3 DNA sequence: TGTGCCAGCAGCTTGGACAGGGTGACAGATACGCAGTATTTT. This gives the protein CASSLDRVTDTQYF.

The chain recombines TRBV28 with TRBJ2-5, with 13 nucleotides matching TRBD2. Germline V gives CDR1 MDHEN, CDR2 SYDVKM. The CDR3 is made up of 16 amino acids. The V gene end was trimmed by 7 bases and the J gene end by 5 bases; junction bases not matched to a gene: 10. CDR3 in DNA: TGTGCCAGCAAGCCGGGACTAGCGGGACCTCGCGAGACCCAGTACTTC. Encoded protein: CASKPGLAGPRETQYF.